This note documents a single T cell receptor beta chain sequence. Its target is unknown. Some clones are missing from TCRdb's copy, which holds only in-frame ones; the method was immunoSEQ multiplex PCR. The sample includes about 85,000 clones, 75% to 95% seen only once; the top ten take around 8%. The data belong to a study of T cell responses to AZD1222 COVID-19 vaccine. Study-wide results and limits: Two AZD1222 administrations were followed by greater Spike-specific TCR breadth and depth. White British people made up most donors, females outnumbered males, and clonal diversity was possibly underestimated. No day 14 peak samples; only post-peak repertoires were characterized.

The receptor was derived from an adult who received the AZD1222 COVID-19 vaccine. This material consisted of peripheral blood, taken 28 days after the second AZD1222 dose.

CDR3 amino acids: CASSRDRGGQTQYF. The CDR3 bases are TGTGCCAGCAGCAGGGACAGGGGAGGACAGACCCAGTACTTC. The chain recombines TRBV5-6 with TRBJ2-5, with 10 bases identical to TRBD1. CDR3 length: 14 amino acids. V was pared by 4 bases and J by 6 bases, with 6 bases of the junction left unmatched. Germline assignment: CDR1 SGHDT and CDR2 YYEEEE.